This entry features one T cell receptor beta chain sequence. Its target is unknown. The entry originates in a study of cytomegalovirus exposure and HLA in healthy donors. Findings of the study overall: Trimming of TCR beta V- and J-genes showed a link, identified in a later analysis, to a missense DCLRE1C variant. Later on, an analysis found that several of the most significant clusters appeared to be linked to common viral pathogens, which included parvovirus B19. Whilst most TCR sequences proved rare, a subset of public TCRs occurred across many donors. Highly shared variants forming one cluster were likely a sequencing artifact.

The PCR contained 60 Vbeta and 13 Jbeta primers. Measured with immunoSEQ multiplex PCR; TCRdb has only the in-frame clones, and not every one. Among about 100,000 clones listed, around 76% were seen once. The CDR3 consists of 15 residues. With V trimmed by 3 bases and J by 2 bases, 7 bases remained unmatched. Germline CDR1 is MNHGY and CDR2 is SVAAGI. The gene calls are TRBV6-9 and TRBJ2-7; TRBD2 matches at 7 bases. The sequenced sample was PBMCs. The sequence was collected from a man aged 35 to 55 in good health and CMV-seropositive. CDR3 in DNA: TGTGCCAGCAGTTACCCCGGGACTAACACCTACGAGCAGTACTTC. Translating gives CASSYPGTNTYEQYF.